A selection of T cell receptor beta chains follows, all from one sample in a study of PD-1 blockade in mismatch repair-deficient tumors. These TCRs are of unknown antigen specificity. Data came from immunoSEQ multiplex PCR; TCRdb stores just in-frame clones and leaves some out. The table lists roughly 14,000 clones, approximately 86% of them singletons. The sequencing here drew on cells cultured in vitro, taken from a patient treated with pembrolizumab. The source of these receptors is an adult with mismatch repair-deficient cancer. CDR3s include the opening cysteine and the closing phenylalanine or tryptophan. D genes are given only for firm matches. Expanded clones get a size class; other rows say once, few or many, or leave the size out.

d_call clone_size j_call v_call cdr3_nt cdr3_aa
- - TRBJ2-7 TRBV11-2 TGTGCCAGCAGCTTAGAGATGATAACAGCGGATGAGCAGTACTTC CASSLEMITADEQYF
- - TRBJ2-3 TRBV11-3 TGTGCCAGCAGCCTTAGGAGTGGGGCAGATACGCAGTATTTT CASSLRSGADTQYF
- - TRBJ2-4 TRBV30 TGTGCCTGGGGGGCCCCCTGGCAAAACATTCAGTACTTC CAWGAPWQNIQYF
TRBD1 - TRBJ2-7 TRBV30 TGTGCCTGGAGTCCCGGGACAGGGGAAAAGCAGTACTTC CAWSPGTGEKQYF
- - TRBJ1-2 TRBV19 TGTGCCAGTAGTGTGGCCGGGACGGGTAACTATGGCTACACCTTC CASSVAGTGNYGYTF
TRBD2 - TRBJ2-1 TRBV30 TGTGCCTGGGGGATAGCGGGAGTCTACTACAATGAGCAGTTCTTC CAWGIAGVYYNEQFF
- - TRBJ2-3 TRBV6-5 TGTGCCAGCGGGGCTCTCACAGATACGCAGTATTTT CASGALTDTQYF
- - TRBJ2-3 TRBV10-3 TGTGCCATCAGTTACAGGGTTTTCACAGATACGCAGTATTTT CAISYRVFTDTQYF
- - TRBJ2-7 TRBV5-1 TGCGCCAGCAGCCTGGGTGGGGCGGGAAGACCCTACGAGCAGTACTTC CASSLGGAGRPYEQYF
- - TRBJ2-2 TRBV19 TGTGCCAGTAGTGCAAAATCTTTGAACACCGGGGAGCTGTTTTTT CASSAKSLNTGELFF
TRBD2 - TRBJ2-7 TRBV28 TGTGCCAGCAGACCGGGACTACCAACCTACGAGCAGTACTTC CASRPGLPTYEQYF
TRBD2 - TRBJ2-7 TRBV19 TGTGCCAGTAGTGTACTAGCGCGCCCCTACGAGCAGTACTTC CASSVLARPYEQYF
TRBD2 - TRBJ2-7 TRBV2 TGTGCCAGCTTACCGGGACTAGCGGACTACGAGCAGTACTTC CASLPGLADYEQYF
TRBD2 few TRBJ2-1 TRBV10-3 TGTGCCATCAGTGACGGACTAGCGGGAGTGGTCTACAATGAGCAGTTCTTC CAISDGLAGVVYNEQFF
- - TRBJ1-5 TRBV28 TGTGCCAGCAGTTTATCGGCCATAAATCAGCCCCAGCATTTT CASSLSAINQPQHF
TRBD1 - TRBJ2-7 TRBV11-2 TGTGCCAGCAGCTCCGGGACAGCTAATTCTAAGCAGTACTTC CASSSGTANSKQYF
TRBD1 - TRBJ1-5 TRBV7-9 TGTGCCAGCAGCTTTGGACAGGGCAATCAGCCCCAGCATTTT CASSFGQGNQPQHF
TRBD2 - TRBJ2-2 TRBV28 TGTGCCAGCAGTGAAACTAGCGGGAGGGCTAGCGGGGAGCTGTTTTTT CASSETSGRASGELFF
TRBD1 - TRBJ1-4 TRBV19 TGTGCCAGTAGCCCCAGACAGGGAATAACCCCAACTAATGAAAAACTGTTTTTT CASSPRQGITPTNEKLFF
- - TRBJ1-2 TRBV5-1 TGCGCCAGCAGCTTTGAGGGGCGAGGCTACACCTTC CASSFEGRGYTF
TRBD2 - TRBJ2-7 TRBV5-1 TGCGCCAGCAGCTTGGGGGTAGCGGGAGGACGAGCCTACGAGCAGTACTTC CASSLGVAGGRAYEQYF
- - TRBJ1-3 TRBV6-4 TGTGCCAGCAGTGCCGGGGAGAACACCATATATTTT CASSAGENTIYF
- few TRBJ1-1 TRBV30 TGTGCCTGGAAGGCTTACATGAACACTGAAGCTTTCTTT CAWKAYMNTEAFF
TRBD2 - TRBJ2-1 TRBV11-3 TGTGCCAGCAGCCCCGGGACTAACTACAATGAGCAGTTCTTC CASSPGTNYNEQFF
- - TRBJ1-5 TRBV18 TGTGCCAGCTCACCACAGGCAGGGAACCAGCCCCAGCATTTT CASSPQAGNQPQHF
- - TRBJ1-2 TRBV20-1 TGCAGTGCCCGAACATATGGCTACACCTTC CSARTYGYTF
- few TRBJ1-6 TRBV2 TGTGCCAGCGGACCGAGAAGGGGTTACTCACCCCTCCACTTT CASGPRRGYSPLHF
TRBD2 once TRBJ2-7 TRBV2 TGTGCCAGCAGTGAAGCCGAGCGGGAGGACGTCTACGAGCAGTACTTC CASSEAEREDVYEQYF
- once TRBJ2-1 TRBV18 TGTGCCAGCTCACAGGGGCGGGACAATGAGCAGTTCTTC CASSQGRDNEQFF
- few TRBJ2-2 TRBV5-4 TGTGCCAGCAGCCTTAGCACCGGGGAGCTGTTTTTT CASSLSTGELFF
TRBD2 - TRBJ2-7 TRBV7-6 TGTGCCAGCAGCAAAGCTAGCGGCTCCTACGAGCAGTACTTC CASSKASGSYEQYF
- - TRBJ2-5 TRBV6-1 TGTGCCAGCATACCCCCCGGGGCCCCCAAAGAGACCCAGTACTTC CASIPPGAPKETQYF
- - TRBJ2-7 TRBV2 TGTGCCAGCGGGGGTTACGACGAGCAGTACTTC CASGGYDEQYF
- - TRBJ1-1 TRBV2 TGTGCCAGCAGCGTGGGACGGGGCACTGAAGCTTTCTTT CASSVGRGTEAFF
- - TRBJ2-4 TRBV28 TGTGCCAGCAGTTCCTTGGCAGAGTCTGCCAAAAACATTCAGTACTTC CASSSLAESAKNIQYF
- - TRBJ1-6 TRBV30 TGTGCCTGGACTGAACTTTGGAGTTCACCCCTCCACTTT CAWTELWSSPLHF
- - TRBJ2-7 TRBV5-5 TGTGCCAGCAGCTTATATAGCTCTTCCGAGCAGTACTTC CASSLYSSSEQYF
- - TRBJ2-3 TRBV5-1 TGCGCCAGCAGCTTGGGGGGAAATCGGGAGCCAGATACGCAGTATTTT CASSLGGNREPDTQYF
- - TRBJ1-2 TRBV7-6 TGTGCCAGCAGCCAGGCTTTTGAATCTCGAAAGTATGGCTACACCTTC CASSQAFESRKYGYTF
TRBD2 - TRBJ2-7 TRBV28 TGTGCCAGCAGGGGGGGGAACTTGGCGCAGTACTTC CASRGGNLAQYF
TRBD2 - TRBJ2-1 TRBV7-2 TGTGCCAGCAGCCAGTTATCCTCAGCGGGAGGTATTGAGCAGTTCTTC CASSQLSSAGGIEQFF
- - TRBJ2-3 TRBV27 TGTGCCAGCAGCCGGGACTCCCTCACAGATACGCAGTATTTT CASSRDSLTDTQYF
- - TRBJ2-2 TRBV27 TGTGCCAGCGGCCCTCGACGGGGGAACACCGGGGAGCTGTTTTTT CASGPRRGNTGELFF
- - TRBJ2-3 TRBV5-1 TGCGCCAGCAGCAAAACTAGCAATCCCACAGATACGCAGTATTTT CASSKTSNPTDTQYF
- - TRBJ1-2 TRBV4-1 TGCGCCAGCAGCCAAGGGCCCCAAATGGAGCTTGACTATGGCTACACCTTC CASSQGPQMELDYGYTF
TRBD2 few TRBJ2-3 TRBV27 TGTGCCATAGGGACTAGTCCGCCAGATACGCAGTATTTT CAIGTSPPDTQYF
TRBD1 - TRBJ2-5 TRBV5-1 TGCGCCAGCACCCGGACAGGGTTCGCTCAAGAGACCCAGTACTTC CASTRTGFAQETQYF
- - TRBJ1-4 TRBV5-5 TGTGCCAGCAGCTTGGAAGGTTTCCGGGAAAAACTGTTTTTT CASSLEGFREKLFF
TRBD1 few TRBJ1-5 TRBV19 TGTGCCAGTAGTGTCTCGGGACAGGGGAGCGGGCAGCCCCAGCATTTT CASSVSGQGSGQPQHF
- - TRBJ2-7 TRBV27 TGTGCCAGCAGTTTAAAAGTAGACTACGAGCAGTACTTC CASSLKVDYEQYF